This is a list of T cell receptor beta chains from one sample in a study of chemoradiotherapy in HPV16-positive cancers. Assay: immunoSEQ multiplex PCR; the TCRdb copy retains only in-frame clones and omits some. This table holds 17,000 or so clones, around 70% found once. Sequences were derived from tumor tissue, sampled from a patient who underwent chemoradiotherapy. The receptors stem from a human donor with HPV-associated anogenital cancer. Each CDR3 is given with its conserved first and last residue. D genes are given only for firm matches. Expanded clones get a size class; other rows say once, few or many, or leave the size out.

J gene | D gene | CDR3 length | V gene | clone size | CDR3 protein | CDR3 DNA
TRBJ2-7 | TRBD2 | 13 | TRBV11-3 | few | CASSKRENYEQYF | TGTGCCAGCAGTAAGCGGGAGAACTACGAGCAGTACTTC
TRBJ2-7 | . | 13 | TRBV10-1 | few | CASSADGSYEQYF | TGCGCCAGCAGTGCTGACGGCTCCTACGAGCAGTACTTC
TRBJ1-5 | TRBD1 | 16 | TRBV28 | . | CASSSLRQGVYQPQHF | TGTGCCAGCAGTTCCCTCCGACAGGGAGTCTATCAGCCCCAGCATTTT
TRBJ2-7 | . | 16 | TRBV28 | . | CASSSPREVFTYEQYF | TGTGCCAGCAGTTCCCCTCGCGAGGTGTTTACCTACGAGCAGTACTTC
TRBJ1-2 | . | 15 | TRBV23-1 | once | CASSQSPGRNYGYTF | TGCGCCAGCAGTCAATCCCCAGGACGTAACTATGGCTACACCTTC
TRBJ2-5 | TRBD2 | 15 | TRBV30 | once | CAWSPPSGRFGTQYF | TGTGCCTGGAGTCCCCCTAGCGGGAGATTCGGGACCCAGTACTTC
TRBJ1-5 | . | 15 | TRBV28 | . | CASRAGRYSNQPQHF | TGTGCCAGCAGGGCGGGGCGGTATAGCAATCAGCCCCAGCATTTT
TRBJ1-1 | TRBD1 | 13 | TRBV12-5 | . | CASGLGTALQAFF | TGTGCTAGTGGCCTCGGGACAGCCCTCCAAGCTTTCTTT
TRBJ1-3 | . | 16 | TRBV18 | . | CASSDRAPDSGNTIYF | TGTGCCAGCTCGGATAGGGCGCCAGACTCTGGAAACACCATATATTTT
TRBJ1-4 | . | 14 | TRBV6-5 | few | CASRPTGLNEKLFF | TGTGCCAGCAGGCCGACAGGTCTTAATGAAAAACTGTTTTTT
TRBJ2-7 | . | 15 | TRBV5-4 | . | CASSLVGAQSDEQYF | TGTGCCAGCAGCTTGGTAGGAGCCCAGAGTGACGAGCAGTACTTC
TRBJ2-1 | . | 16 | TRBV28 | . | CASSLETVPPDNEQFF | TGTGCCAGCAGTTTAGAGACAGTTCCGCCCGACAATGAGCAGTTCTTC
TRBJ2-1 | . | 16 | TRBV9 | few | CATYPRSETNGNEQFF | TGTGCCACCTACCCCCGCTCCGAGACTAACGGGAATGAGCAGTTCTTC
TRBJ2-3 | . | 12 | TRBV5-1 | . | CASSFTTDTQYF | TGCGCCAGCAGCTTTACCACAGATACGCAGTATTTT
TRBJ2-5 | TRBD2 | 15 | TRBV7-2 | . | CASSYQAGAGETQYF | TGTGCCAGCAGCTACCAAGCGGGGGCGGGAGAGACCCAGTACTTC
TRBJ2-7 | . | 14 | TRBV29-1 | . | CSVQRPSTGYEQYF | TGCAGCGTACAAAGGCCCTCAACGGGGTACGAGCAGTACTTC
TRBJ2-2 | . | 18 | TRBV5-6 | . | CASSLAPGRIRNTGELFF | TGTGCCAGCAGCTTGGCTCCCGGCAGAATAAGGAACACCGGGGAGCTGTTTTTT
TRBJ1-5 | . | 14 | TRBV30 | . | CAWSHWGGAQPQHF | TGTGCCTGGTCCCACTGGGGGGGGGCTCAGCCCCAGCATTTT
TRBJ1-3 | TRBD1 | 14 | TRBV19 | . | CASSAGQAANTIYF | TGTGCCAGTAGCGCCGGACAGGCGGCAAACACCATATATTTT
TRBJ2-1 | TRBD2 | 15 | TRBV6-6 | few | CASSRLAGIYNEQFF | TGTGCCAGCAGCCGGCTAGCGGGGATTTACAATGAGCAGTTCTTC
TRBJ2-5 | TRBD2 | 14 | TRBV2 | . | CATVWRGVQETQYF | TGTGCCACGGTTTGGCGGGGGGTTCAAGAGACCCAGTACTTC
TRBJ2-1 | TRBD1 | 15 | TRBV10-3 | . | CAISEERTGVNEQFF | TGTGCCATCAGTGAGGAAAGGACAGGGGTCAATGAGCAGTTCTTC
TRBJ2-2 | TRBD1 | 14 | TRBV7-2 | . | CASSWTGAGGELFF | TGTGCCAGCAGCTGGACAGGGGCGGGCGGGGAGCTGTTTTTT
TRBJ2-3 | . | 14 | TRBV7-3 | . | CASSSGFGTDTQYF | TGTGCCAGCAGCTCGGGATTCGGGACAGATACGCAGTATTTT
TRBJ1-1 | . | 12 | TRBV7-2 | . | CASSLYNTEAFF | TGTGCCAGCAGCTTATACAACACTGAAGCTTTCTTT
TRBJ1-5 | . | 14 | TRBV9 | few | CASSLGAGNQPQHF | TGTGCCAGCAGTCTCGGGGCAGGCAATCAGCCCCAGCATTTT
TRBJ1-1 | . | 13 | TRBV19 | . | CASRGQGNTEAFF | TGTGCCAGTAGAGGCCAGGGTAACACTGAAGCTTTCTTT
TRBJ2-1 | TRBD1 | 16 | TRBV11-1 | . | CASSLEGGPFYNEQFF | TGTGCCAGCAGCTTAGAAGGGGGCCCCTTCTACAATGAGCAGTTCTTC
TRBJ1-3 | . | 14 | TRBV5-1 | . | CASSSGSPGNTIYF | TGCGCCAGCAGCTCAGGGTCACCAGGAAACACCATATATTTT
TRBJ1-2 | . | 16 | TRBV5-1 | few | CASSFCDSRDCYGYTF | TGCGCCAGCAGCTTCTGCGATTCCAGGGACTGCTATGGCTACACCTTC
TRBJ2-3 | . | 13 | TRBV7-9 | . | CASSRPPADTQYF | TGTGCCAGCAGCCGACCCCCGGCAGATACGCAGTATTTT
TRBJ2-7 | TRBD1 | 13 | TRBV6-1 | . | CATTGQVSYEQYF | TGTGCCACCACGGGACAGGTTAGTTACGAGCAGTACTTC
TRBJ1-1 | . | 14 | TRBV9 | few | CASSVGLGNTEAFF | TGTGCCAGCAGCGTAGGACTGGGGAACACTGAAGCTTTCTTT
TRBJ2-3 | . | 14 | TRBV6-1 | . | CASSAQGDTDTQYF | TGTGCCAGCAGTGCCCAGGGAGACACAGATACGCAGTATTTT
TRBJ2-7 | . | 13 | TRBV9 | few | CASLPTGAYEQYF | TGTGCCAGCCTACCGACAGGAGCCTACGAGCAGTACTTC
TRBJ1-6 | . | 17 | TRBV12-5 | . | CASGLVEGFWTFSPLHF | TGTGCTAGTGGTTTGGTAGAGGGATTTTGGACCTTTTCACCCCTCCACTTT
TRBJ2-1 | . | 13 | TRBV6-1 | . | CASSKPQDNEQFF | TGTGCCAGCAGTAAGCCCCAGGACAATGAGCAGTTCTTC
TRBJ2-6 | . | 17 | TRBV28 | . | CASSPHTYSSGANVLTF | TGTGCCTCCTCTCCCCACACCTATAGCTCTGGGGCCAACGTCCTGACTTTC
TRBJ2-1 | TRBD2 | 15 | TRBV6-1 | . | CATNLAGGTGGEQFF | TGTGCCACCAACTTAGCGGGAGGGACCGGAGGTGAGCAGTTCTTC
TRBJ2-1 | . | 16 | TRBV5-1 | . | CASSLESGGLGYEQFF | TGCGCCAGCAGCTTGGAGTCCGGAGGGTTGGGCTATGAGCAGTTCTTC
TRBJ2-2 | . | 13 | TRBV12-5 | few | CASGWTNTGELFF | TGTGCTAGTGGTTGGACGAACACCGGGGAGCTGTTTTTT
TRBJ1-1 | . | 12 | TRBV4-2 | . | CASSFGAPEAFF | TGTGCCAGCAGCTTTGGGGCCCCTGAAGCTTTCTTT
TRBJ2-2 | TRBD2 | 13 | TRBV10-2 | few | CASSLAGEAELFF | TGCGCCAGCAGTCTAGCGGGAGAAGCGGAGCTGTTTTTT
TRBJ2-7 | TRBD1 | 14 | TRBV29-1 | . | CSVGGDRGSGEQYF | TGCAGCGTTGGAGGGGACAGGGGTTCGGGGGAGCAGTACTTC
TRBJ2-5 | . | 12 | TRBV11-3 | . | CASSPDGETQYF | TGTGCCAGCAGCCCAGATGGTGAGACCCAGTACTTC
TRBJ1-4 | . | 16 | TRBV15 | once | CATSPSGGGGPRRLFF | TGTGCCACCAGCCCCTCGGGTGGGGGGGGCCCAAGACGACTGTTTTTT
TRBJ2-4 | TRBD2 | 13 | TRBV28 | . | CASNGGAKNIQYF | TGTGCCAGCAACGGGGGGGCCAAAAACATTCAGTACTTC
TRBJ2-1 | TRBD2 | 20 | TRBV9 | . | CASSVAKVSGLAGTYNEQFF | TGTGCCAGCAGCGTAGCGAAAGTGTCGGGACTAGCGGGAACCTACAATGAGCAGTTCTTC
TRBJ2-3 | . | 18 | TRBV2 | . | CASSPVVVRELGTDTQYF | TGTGCCAGCAGTCCGGTAGTGGTCAGGGAATTGGGCACAGATACGCAGTATTTT
TRBJ1-3 | . | 11 | TRBV10-3 | . | CAIRSGNTIYF | TGTGCCATCAGATCTGGAAACACCATATATTTT
TRBJ2-1 | . | 14 | TRBV5-1 | . | CASSLDQIYNEQFF | TGCGCCAGCAGCTTGGACCAGATCTACAATGAGCAGTTCTTC
TRBJ1-4 | . | 14 | TRBV5-6 | . | CASSLGTRNEKLFF | TGTGCCAGCAGCTTAGGGACCCGAAATGAAAAACTGTTTTTT
TRBJ1-6 | . | 14 | TRBV19 | few | CASSMGSKLSPLHF | TGTGCCAGTAGTATGGGCTCCAAATTGTCACCCCTCCACTTT